This T cell receptor beta chain was captured by sequencing in a study of blood T cell repertoires in COVID-19. Overall study context: The samples span acute and convalescent COVID-19 from the United States, Italy and Spain.

Trimming shortened V by 10 bases and J by 5 bases, and 20 bases separated the two germline ends. The CDR3 length is 14 residues. CDR1 MNHNY and CDR2 SVGAGI come from the germline V gene (reference sequence). TCRdb keeps only in-frame clones here, not all; method: immunoSEQ multiplex PCR. The sample yields about 220,000 clones, approximately 84% seen once. The chain links TRBV6-6 to TRBJ1-2; D is possibly TRBD1 (6 bases). This TCR came from a woman aged 60 to 75 with acute or convalescent COVID-19. Sequences were obtained from peripheral blood. CDR3 residues: CATTRQDQGYGYTF. In DNA, the CDR3 is TGTGCCACCACGAGACAGGACCAGGGGTATGGCTACACCTTC.